The 23 T cell receptor beta chains reported below all come from one sample, sequenced in a study of Ad26.COV2.S vaccination and SARS-CoV-2 variants. Sequenced by immunoSEQ multiplex PCR; TCRdb stores in-frame clones only, minus some. This table holds 300,000 to 500,000 clones, about 88% found once. The treatment is: roughly 18 received Ad26.COV2.S at low or high dose, single or two shots; about five received placebo; per-sample allocation not given. Sample collection was performed on day 63 after the first vaccine or placebo injection. The sample consisted of peripheral blood, taken in a trial of Ad26.COV2.S vaccine versus placebo. The receptors stem from a person aged 18-60 years who received the Ad26.COV2.S COVID-19 vaccine or a placebo.

V is TRBV4-1 and J is TRBJ2-5; no reliable D call. CDR3 length: 13 residues. CDR1 MGHRA and CDR2 YSYEKL come from the germline V gene. Deletions cut 0 bases from V and 4 bases from J, with 6 bases between. The CDR3 is CASSQDRGETQYF. The CDR3 region has the DNA TGCGCCAGCAGCCAAGATCGAGGAGAGACCCAGTACTTC.

The V gene is TRBV4-1, the J gene TRBJ2-1; possibly TRBD1 for D (5 bases). The germline V gene has CDR1 MGHRA and CDR2 YSYEKL. The CDR3 runs 13 residues. Trimming removed 4 bases from V and 8 bases from J, with 12 bases in between. The CDR3 DNA follows: TGCGCCAGCAGCCCTGGACATTACTATGAGCAGTTCTTC. It specifies CASSPGHYYEQFF.

The chain employs TRBV4-1 and TRBJ2-6; D not resolved. This CDR3 is built from 17 residues. Germline values: CDR1 MGHRA, CDR2 YSYEKL. V dropped 2 bases and J dropped 0 bases, with 11 bases sitting between them. The CDR3 sequence is CASSQPGLGSGANVLTF. The CDR3 nucleotides are TGCGCCAGCAGCCAACCCGGCCTAGGCTCTGGGGCCAACGTCCTGACTTTC.

The chain has TRBV7-2 and TRBJ1-2; D possibly corresponds to TRBD1 (5 bases). This CDR3 comprises 16 residues. V lost 1 base to trimming and J lost 2 bases, with 14 bases between them. Germline V CDR1 and CDR2: SGHTA, FQGNSA. CDR3 sequence: CASSLVAGRMNYGYTF. Here the CDR3 DNA reads TGTGCCAGCAGCTTAGTCGCGGGACGGATGAACTATGGCTACACCTTC.

V gene TRBV10-3 combines with J gene TRBJ1-2, with unresolved D. The CDR3 has 15 amino acids. Trimming took off 4 bases at V and 0 bases at J, with 12 bases between the two ends. The germline V gene encodes CDR1 ENHRY and CDR2 SYGVKD. This chain's CDR3 is CAISGLTRANYGYTF. The CDR3 nucleotides read TGTGCCATCAGTGGATTAACTAGGGCTAACTATGGCTACACCTTC.

On this clone: This same CDR3 is encoded by further DNA sequences in the sample. The V and J genes are TRBV2 and TRBJ1-2, with D tentatively TRBD1 (6 bases). This CDR3 region has 11 residues. V lost 9 bases to trimming and J lost 7 bases, with 12 bases between them. Germline assignment: CDR1 SNHLY and CDR2 FYNNEI. In DNA form, the CDR3 reads TGTGCCAGTTCACAGGGAAGTGGCTACACCTTC. This translates into CASSQGSGYTF.

The chain carries TRBV10-3 and TRBJ2-5; the match to TRBD1 covers 7 bases. The J segment lost 2 bases and the V segment lost 6 bases, leaving 3 bases of the junction unmatched. CDR1 and CDR2 (germline): ENHRY, SYGVKD. The CDR3 is 13 residues long. The CDR3 loop reads CAISLQGQETQYF. The CDR3 DNA reads as TGTGCCATCAGCCTACAGGGGCAAGAGACCCAGTACTTC.

The chain recombines TRBV11-2 with TRBJ2-2; tentative D call: TRBD1 (5 bases). The CDR3 spans 16 residues. The germline V gene encodes CDR1 SGHAT and CDR2 FQNNGV. V was trimmed by 0 bases and J by 4 bases, leaving 12 bases between them. The CDR3 region has the DNA TGTGCCAGCAGCTTAGATCCAGGGCAGTTCACCGGGGAGCTGTTTTTT. This gives the protein CASSLDPGQFTGELFF.

The chain uses TRBV7-9 and TRBJ1-2; D may be TRBD1 (6 bases). The CDR3 runs 13 residues. The germline gives CDR1 SEHNR, CDR2 FQNEAQ (reference sequence). V was clipped by 4 bases and J by 5 bases, with 11 bases between them. The CDR3 DNA reads TGTGCCAGCAGCTGGGGGCCGCAATATGGCTACACCTTC. Translating gives CASSWGPQYGYTF.

This chain connects TRBV3-1 (or the pseudogene TRBV3-2) to TRBJ1-5, with unresolved D. The CDR3 extends over 14 amino acids. The V gene's germline CDR1 is LGHDT and CDR2 YNNKEL (reference sequence). V lost 0 bases and J 4 bases, leaving 7 bases between the germline ends. The chain's CDR3 is CASSQDAGNQPQHF. CDR3 nucleotides: TGTGCCAGCAGCCAAGATGCGGGAAATCAGCCCCAGCATTTT.

This clone was seen repeatedly, ten times or more. The chain combines TRBV11-2 with TRBJ2-3; D is perhaps TRBD2 (7 bases). Germline CDR1 and CDR2: SGHAT and FQNNGV. Between the trimmed V and J ends, which lost 4 bases and 0 bases, there was a span of 17 bases. The CDR3 covers 17 residues. The CDR3 loop reads CASSWGSRGPSTDTQYF. In DNA, the CDR3 is TGTGCCAGCAGCTGGGGATCGCGGGGGCCCAGCACAGATACGCAGTATTTT.

This chain links TRBV12-3 or TRBV12-4 with TRBJ1-5; D remains unclear. CDR3 size: 13 residues. Trimming cost V 3 bases and J 3 bases, with 6 bases left between them. CDR3 bases: TGTGCCAGCAGTTTTATGTACAATCAGCCCCAGCATTTT. As protein: CASSFMYNQPQHF.

The chain is built from TRBV28 and TRBJ2-7; D may be TRBD1 (6 bases). The V and J ends lost 10 bases and 1 base respectively, with 17 bases between them. This CDR3 has 14 amino acids. Germline assignment: CDR1 MDHEN and CDR2 SYDVKM. CDR3 sequence (DNA): TGTGCCACCGTAGGACAGCTCACATCCTACGAGCAGTACTTC. Its protein is CATVGQLTSYEQYF.

The rearrangement uses TRBV5-5 and TRBJ2-5; 8 nucleotides match TRBD2. This CDR3 contains 15 residues. J was trimmed by 1 base and V by 2 bases; bases with no gene match: 4. Germline loops: CDR1 SGHKS, CDR2 YYEKEE (reference sequence). The CDR3 here is CASSLVAGLQETQYF. The CDR3 nucleotides are TGTGCCAGCAGCTTAGTAGCGGGGCTCCAAGAGACCCAGTACTTC.

The chain carries TRBV6-5 and TRBJ1-2; D is undetermined. Germline lookup yields CDR1 MNHEY and CDR2 SVGAGI. The CDR3 extends over 13 amino acids. V lost 5 bases to trimming and J lost 2 bases, with 9 bases between them. The CDR3 reads CASSMTSNYGYTF. As DNA, the CDR3 is TGTGCCAGCAGTATGACTAGCAACTATGGCTACACCTTC.

The V and J genes are TRBV28 and TRBJ2-7; D possibly corresponds to TRBD2 (6 bases). CDR3 size: 15 residues. Trimming removed 4 bases at V and 0 bases at J, with 13 bases between. The germline CDR1 and CDR2 sequences are MDHEN and SYDVKM. Written as DNA, the CDR3 is TGTGCCAGCAGTTCGGAAGGGAGGAGCTCCTACGAGCAGTACTTC. Translation: CASSSEGRSSYEQYF.

In nucleotides, the CDR3 is TGTGCCAGCAGCTTATACTGGAGTCAGCCCCAGCATTTT. Translation gives CASSLYWSQPQHF. This chain uses TRBV7-6 with TRBJ1-5, with no clear D. Trimming removed 2 bases at V and 6 bases at J, with 8 bases between. The CDR3 sequence is 13 residues long. Germline V gene sequence: CDR1 SGHVS, CDR2 FNYEAQ.

The chain combines TRBV3-1 (or the pseudogene TRBV3-2) with TRBJ1-1; the D is unclear. The length of the CDR3 is 13 residues. The germline V gene encodes CDR1 LGHDT and CDR2 YNNKEL (reference sequence). Trimming took off 1 base at V and 3 bases at J, with 6 bases between the two ends. This CDR3 is CASSQGRYTEAFF. CDR3 bases: TGTGCCAGCAGCCAAGGCAGATACACTGAAGCTTTCTTT.

The chain joins TRBV4-3 to TRBJ2-1, with no clear D. V was pared by 4 bases and J by 0 bases, with 4 bases between. The CDR3 runs 13 residues. Germline V gene sequence: CDR1 LGHNA, CDR2 YSLEER. This chain's CDR3 is CASSLSSYNEQFF. The CDR3 DNA follows: TGCGCCAGCAGCCTCAGCTCCTACAATGAGCAGTTCTTC.

As for this clone: The same CDR3 can be traced to other DNA sequences in this sample. The gene calls are TRBV27 and TRBJ2-1; D gene unclear. The CDR3 is 13 amino acids. V lost 3 bases, J lost 4 bases, and 7 bases lay in between. CDR1 is MNHEY and CDR2 is SMNVEV in the germline V gene (reference sequence). The CDR3 coding sequence is TGTGCCAGCAGTTTGTCACGTTACAATGAGCAGTTCTTC. Encoded protein: CASSLSRYNEQFF.

This chain links TRBV12-3 or TRBV12-4 with TRBJ2-1, with 9 positions matching TRBD1. The junction had 4 bases not matched to a gene; V was cut back by 5 bases and J by 8 bases. The CDR3 runs to 13 residues. The CDR3 is CASSQGQGYEQFF. The CDR3 coding sequence is TGTGCCAGCAGTCAGGGACAGGGCTATGAGCAGTTCTTC.

The J gene is TRBJ2-5, the V gene TRBV6-5, with a weak D call TRBD1 (6 bases). CDR1 MNHEY and CDR2 SVGAGI come from the germline V gene. The germline V and J ends were trimmed by 6 bases and 2 bases, with 13 bases remaining between them. The CDR3 runs 14 residues. The CDR3 nucleotides read TGTGCCAGCAGGCGAACAGGGATTCAAGAGACCCAGTACTTC. Encoded protein: CASRRTGIQETQYF.

The chain carries TRBV5-6 and TRBJ1-1, with D possibly being TRBD1 (5 bases). Germline lookup yields CDR1 SGHDT and CDR2 YYEEEE. This CDR3 has 15 residues. V was cut by 3 bases and J by 1 base, with 13 bases left in between. CDR3 DNA sequence: TGTGCCAGCAGCTGGGGCTGGGGGGAGAACACTGAAGCTTTCTTT. The encoded protein is CASSWGWGENTEAFF.